These 27 T cell receptor beta chains were all obtained from the same sample, sequenced in a study of cytomegalovirus exposure and HLA in healthy donors. The PCR contained 60 Vbeta and 13 Jbeta primers. TCRdb's table, derived via immunoSEQ multiplex PCR, lists solely in-frame clones and lacks some. The sample holds around 60,000 clones; 80% are singletons and the top ten take less than 7%. Sequenced: PBMCs. The receptors shown here come from a male donor in good health and CMV-seronegative.

J is TRBJ1-5 and V is TRBV18; tentative D call: TRBD1 (6 bases). V gave up 4 bases and J gave up 0 bases, with 10 bases separating them. The CDR3 loop spans 15 amino acids. Germline CDR1 KGHSH, CDR2 LQKENI. The CDR3 sequence: CASSLTGTSNQPQHF. CDR3 nucleotide sequence: TGTGCCAGCTCACTTACAGGGACTAGCAATCAGCCCCAGCATTTT.

The rearrangement links TRBV11-1 to TRBJ1-1, with D unresolved. Deletions cut 2 bases from V and 4 bases from J, with 14 bases between. Germline-derived CDR1 and CDR2 are SGHAT and FQDESV (reference sequence). This CDR3 is built from 15 residues. The DNA of the CDR3 is TGTGCCAGCAGCTTATACGGGGTCTCGGGCACTGAAGCTTTCTTT. Translated: CASSLYGVSGTEAFF.

The chain carries TRBV30 and TRBJ1-6; tentatively, D is TRBD1 (5 bases). Germline loops: CDR1 GTSNPN, CDR2 SVGIG (reference sequence). The CDR3 runs to 14 residues. Trimming removed 0 bases at V and 8 bases at J, with 11 bases between. CDR3 coding DNA: TGTGCCTGGAGTGTAATCGAAGGGGATTCACCCCTCCACTTT. Its translation: CAWSVIEGDSPLHF.

With regard to this clone: This sample also contains other DNA sequences that code for the same CDR3. The genes are TRBV5-6 and TRBJ2-3; TRBD2 agrees at 9 bases. V trimming: 3 bases; J trimming: 5 bases; junction bases outside the gene matches: 4. Germline V lookup: CDR1 SGHDT, CDR2 YYEEEE. This CDR3 has 14 amino acids. CDR3 DNA: TGTGCCAGCAGCTCCTTAGCGGGGGAAGATACGCAGTATTTT. Amino acid sequence: CASSSLAGEDTQYF. The whole variable domain, filled in from reference TRBV5-6 and TRBJ2-3, reads DAGVTQSPTHLIKTRGQQVTLRCSPKSGHDTVSWYQQALGQGPQFIFQYYEEEERQRGNFPDRFSGHQFPNYSSELNVNALLLGDSALYLCASSSLAGEDTQYFGPGTRLTVL.

The chain joins TRBV27 to TRBJ2-3; TRBD2 matches at 11 bases. CDR1 and CDR2 (germline): MNHEY, SMNVEV (reference sequence). This CDR3 has 16 residues. V trimming: 5 bases; J trimming: 4 bases; junction bases outside the gene matches: 8. CDR3 amino acids: CASSGTLAGESDTQYF. The CDR3 DNA sequence: TGTGCCAGCAGTGGGACACTAGCGGGGGAATCAGATACGCAGTATTTT.

The chain couples TRBV30 to TRBJ1-6; 9 nucleotides line up with TRBD1. There are 15 residues in the CDR3. Losses at the gene ends were 0 bases for V and 7 bases for J; bases not matched to a gene: 4. Germline V CDR1 and CDR2: GTSNPN, SVGIG (reference sequence). This CDR3 reads CAWSVQGQGNSPLHF. CDR3 nucleotide sequence: TGTGCCTGGAGTGTACAGGGACAGGGAAATTCACCCCTCCACTTT.

This clone has a single count. The gene calls are TRBV7-9 and TRBJ2-5; TRBD1 matches at 9 bases. J lost 4 bases, V lost 5 bases, and 11 bases had no gene match. CDR3 size: 16 residues. CDR1 is SEHNR and CDR2 is FQNEAQ in the germline V gene (reference sequence). The CDR3: CASSPQGTGMGETQYF. The CDR3 coding sequence is TGTGCCAGCAGCCCCCAGGGGACAGGGATGGGAGAGACCCAGTACTTC.

The chain is built from TRBV4-2 and TRBJ1-2; possible D gene TRBD1, 5 bases. Trimming cost V 0 bases and J 7 bases, with 18 bases left between them. This CDR3 is built from 16 residues. The germline CDR1 and CDR2 sequences are LGHNA and YNFKEQ. This CDR3 is CASSQEGGSGARGYTF. Written as DNA, the CDR3 is TGTGCCAGCAGCCAAGAGGGGGGATCCGGGGCGCGTGGCTACACCTTC.

The chain employs TRBV10-3 and TRBJ2-5; D is perhaps TRBD1 (5 bases). The length of the CDR3 is 13 residues. Germline V lookup: CDR1 ENHRY, CDR2 SYGVKD. The V gene lost 8 bases and the J gene lost 1 base, with 11 bases spanning the gap. The CDR3 DNA follows: TGTGCCATCTCCGACAGAATCCAAGAGACCCAGTACTTC. It specifies CAISDRIQETQYF.

This chain connects TRBV2 to TRBJ2-7; 10 bases match TRBD1. Germline CDR1 is SNHLY and CDR2 is FYNNEI. V trimming: 2 bases; J trimming: 6 bases; junction bases outside the gene matches: 4. The CDR3 length is 14 residues. CDR3 coding DNA: TGTGCCAGCAGTGAATCCCGGGACAGGGGCGAGCAGTACTTC. Protein sequence: CASSESRDRGEQYF.

For this clone: At one end, the junction sequence differs from germline, possibly due to a read error. The sample carries other DNA sequences with the same CDR3. This rearrangement joins TRBV19 to TRBJ1-5, with D perhaps matching TRBD1 (6 bases). The germline gives CDR1 LNHDA, CDR2 SQIVND (reference sequence). The CDR3 consists of 15 residues. This chain's CDR3 is CASSIGQGSNQPQHF. The CDR3 nucleotides are TGTGCCAGTAGTATTGGTCAGGGGAGCAATCAACCCCAGCATTTT.

The CDR3 DNA is TGTGCCAGCAGCTTAGAGCCCCCGGGGGGAACCTACAATGAGCAGTTCTTC. It specifies CASSLEPPGGTYNEQFF. The chain is built from TRBV11-3 and TRBJ2-1; TRBD2 matches 7 bases. The CDR3 runs to 17 residues. The germline CDR1 and CDR2 sequences are SGHNT and YENEEA. V was pared by 0 bases and J by 2 bases, with 7 bases of the junction left unmatched.

The J gene is TRBJ2-6, the V gene TRBV5-4; D unresolved. The CDR3 covers 15 residues. V was cut by 6 bases and J by 3 bases, with 13 bases left in between. Germline V CDR1 and CDR2: SGHNT, YYREEE (reference sequence). The CDR3 region is CASTLAPGGANVLTF. The CDR3 nucleotides read TGTGCCAGCACCCTGGCCCCGGGTGGGGCCAACGTCCTGACTTTC. The entire variable domain, with the rest obtained from reference TRBV5-4 and TRBJ2-6, is as follows: ETGVTQSPTHLIKTRGQQVTLRCSSQSGHNTVSWYQQALGQGPQFIFQYYREEENGRGNFPPRFSGLQFPNYSSELNVNALELDDSALYLCASTLAPGGANVLTFGAGSRLTVL.

In regard to this clone: One end of the junction fails to match germline, which may point to a read error. This chain's CDR3 is CSVEGGNYGCTF. As DNA, the CDR3 is TGCAGCGTTGAGGGGGGGAACTATGGCTGCACCTTC. J is TRBJ1-2 and V is TRBV29-1; D perhaps matches TRBD1 (5 bases). CDR1 SQVTM and CDR2 ANQGSEA come from the germline V gene. The CDR3 length is 12 residues.

The J gene is TRBJ1-1, the V gene TRBV7-2, with 7 positions matching TRBD1. Per the germline V gene, CDR1 is SGHTA and CDR2 is FQGNSA. The length of the CDR3 is 14 residues. Trimming took 3 bases from V and 1 from J; bases not matched to a gene: 2. The CDR3 loop is CASSLGTENTEAFF. CDR3 nucleotide sequence: TGTGCCAGCAGCTTGGGGACAGAGAACACTGAAGCTTTCTTT.

The sample holds one count of this clone. V gene TRBV19 combines with J gene TRBJ1-3; D not certain. The ends were cut back, 4 bases at V and 0 bases at J, with 13 bases in the middle. Germline V gene lookup returns CDR1 LNHDA and CDR2 SQIVND (reference sequence). The CDR3 spans 16 residues. The CDR3 nucleotides are TGTGCCAGTAGTACCCCCCGCCAAGCCTCTGGAAACACCATATATTTT. This codes for CASSTPRQASGNTIYF.

The chain has TRBV19 and TRBJ1-5; 10 positions agree with TRBD1. Germline lookup yields CDR1 LNHDA and CDR2 SQIVND (reference sequence). The length of the CDR3 is 18 residues. Trimming cost V 6 bases and J 1 base; bases outside gene matches: 12. This chain's CDR3 is CASSGQGGVVSSNQPQHF. CDR3 DNA sequence: TGTGCCAGTAGCGGACAGGGGGGAGTGGTTTCAAGCAATCAGCCCCAGCATTTT.

The V call is TRBV5-4, the J call TRBJ2-1, with a possible D match to TRBD1 (6 bases). The CDR3 extends over 15 amino acids. V was trimmed by 3 bases and J by 1 base, leaving 11 bases between them. Germline CDR1 and CDR2: SGHNT and YYREEE (reference sequence). The CDR3: CASSSWDNSYNEQFF. The CDR3 DNA reads TGTGCCAGCAGCTCATGGGACAATTCCTACAATGAGCAGTTCTTC.

V usage is TRBV5-4 and J usage is TRBJ2-1; TRBD1 matches at 9 bases. This CDR3 is 14 amino acids long. The V and J ends lost 4 bases and 3 bases, in that order; junction bases with no gene match: 2. Per germline, CDR1 SGHNT and CDR2 YYREEE (reference sequence). The CDR3 spells CASSGDRDYNEQFF. DNA of the CDR3: TGTGCCAGCAGCGGGGACAGGGACTACAATGAGCAGTTCTTC.

The chain links TRBV19 to TRBJ1-5; TRBD1 matches at 7 bases. The length of the CDR3 is 15 residues. V lost 6 bases to trimming and J lost 0 bases; unmatched junction nucleotides: 5. CDR1 and CDR2 (germline): LNHDA, SQIVND (reference sequence). The CDR3 region has the DNA TGTGCCAGTAGATGGACAGGATATAGCAATCAGCCCCAGCATTTT. This gives the protein CASRWTGYSNQPQHF.

The chain links TRBV6-1 to TRBJ1-2, with unresolved D. V lost 6 bases, J lost 5 bases, and 19 bases lay in between. Germline CDR1 MNHNS, CDR2 SASEGT. The CDR3 has 15 residues. As DNA, the CDR3 is TGTGCCAGCAGCGCGGCATCGACGGGAGGATATGGCTACACCTTC. Its protein is CASSAASTGGYGYTF.

The chain recombines TRBV5-1 with TRBJ2-7; 7 bases agree with TRBD2. Germline lookup yields CDR1 SGHRS and CDR2 YFSETQ. The V gene end was trimmed by 5 bases and the J gene end by 3 bases; junction bases not matched to a gene: 11. The length of the CDR3 is 15 residues. The CDR3 loop reads CASRARGGAGYEQYF. CDR3 nucleotides: TGCGCCAGCAGGGCTCGCGGGGGTGCAGGCTACGAGCAGTACTTC.

This clone was seen more than once but under ten times. The CDR3 here is CASSAGTSGGYTGELFF. The CDR3 nucleotides are TGTGCCAGCAGCGCAGGGACTAGCGGGGGCTACACCGGGGAGCTGTTTTTT. The genes are TRBV7-9 and TRBJ2-2; 14 nucleotides align to TRBD2. Germline CDR1 and CDR2: SEHNR and FQNEAQ (reference sequence). The ends lost 5 bases at V and 3 bases at J; junction bases unmatched: 5. There are 17 residues in the CDR3.

This chain joins TRBV15 and TRBJ1-6; no clear D. Germline lookup yields CDR1 LNHNV and CDR2 YYDKDF (reference sequence). The CDR3 runs to 17 residues. Trimming removed 1 base at V and 0 bases at J, with 10 bases between. The CDR3 DNA sequence: TGTGCCACCAGCAGAGCTATCTACAGCTCCTATAATTCACCCCTCCACTTT. Translating gives CATSRAIYSSYNSPLHF.

The J gene is TRBJ2-5, the V gene TRBV2; the match to TRBD2 covers 9 bases. Unmatched junction bases numbered 8, after V lost 4 bases and J lost 5 bases. This CDR3 has 15 residues. Germline V gene data show CDR1 as SNHLY and CDR2 as FYNNEI. Here the CDR3 reads CASSAGRGGLETQYF. In DNA form, the CDR3 reads TGTGCCAGCAGTGCAGGGCGGGGGGGCCTTGAGACCCAGTACTTC.

V gene TRBV5-1 combines with J gene TRBJ2-5; TRBD1 matches at 10 bases. V lost 5 bases, J lost 2 bases, and 6 bases stayed unmatched. CDR1 SGHRS and CDR2 YFSETQ come from the germline V gene. The CDR3 is 15 residues long. CDR3 amino acids: CASRDGTGVQETQYF. For the CDR3, the DNA is TGCGCCAGCAGGGATGGGACAGGGGTTCAAGAGACCCAGTACTTC.

The V and J genes are TRBV15 and TRBJ2-7; possible D gene TRBD1, 7 bases. V was shortened by 8 bases and J by 1 base, with 21 bases between the two germline ends. The CDR3 spans 16 residues. Per the germline V gene, CDR1 is LNHNV and CDR2 is YYDKDF (reference sequence). This chain's CDR3 is CATSAAGQQPSYEQYF. The CDR3 DNA sequence: TGTGCCACCTCAGCCGCGGGACAGCAACCATCCTACGAGCAGTACTTC.